This entry concerns a single T cell receptor beta chain. CDR3 size: 14 residues. Trimming cost V 0 bases and J 8 bases, with 14 bases left between them. Per germline, CDR1 SGDLS and CDR2 YYNGEE. In the authors' methods: Amplification of reference gene primers provided the estimated nucleated cell counts. Sequencing used immunoSEQ multiplex PCR; TCRdb keeps in-frame clones, though not all of them. V, J and clone size were drawn from that table, and D and trimming were deduced from the DNA. The sample has 55,000 to 65,000 clones; around 83% are singletons. The sample is drawn from a study of blood T cell repertoires in COVID-19. Background on the study: Sites across the United States, Italy and Spain contributed samples from acute and convalescent COVID-19. PBMCs, B-cell-depleted T cells, or T cells were the source of the cDNA or gDNA that made up the material.

The sequence came from a woman over 75 with acute or convalescent COVID-19. The specimen sequenced was peripheral blood. This chain joins TRBV9 and TRBJ1-2, with D perhaps TRBD1 (6 bases). In DNA form, the CDR3 reads TGTGCCAGCAGCGTAGCCGCGCAGGGGCAAGGCTACACCTTC. Residues: CASSVAAQGQGYTF. Filled out from reference TRBV9 and TRBJ1-2, the complete variable domain reads DSGVTQTPKHLITATGQRVTLRCSPRSGDLSVYWYQQSLDQGLQFLIQYYNGEERAKGNILERFSAQQFPDLHSELNLSSLELGDSALYFCASSVAAQGQGYTFGSGTRLTVV.